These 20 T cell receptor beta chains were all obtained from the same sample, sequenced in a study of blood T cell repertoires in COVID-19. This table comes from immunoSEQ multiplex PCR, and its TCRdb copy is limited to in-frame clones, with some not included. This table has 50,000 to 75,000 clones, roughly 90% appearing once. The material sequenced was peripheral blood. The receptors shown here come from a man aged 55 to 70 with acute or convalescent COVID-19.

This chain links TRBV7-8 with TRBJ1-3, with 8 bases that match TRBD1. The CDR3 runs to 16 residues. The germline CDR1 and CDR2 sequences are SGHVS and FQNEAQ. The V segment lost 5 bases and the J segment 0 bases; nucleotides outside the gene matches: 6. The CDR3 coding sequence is TGTGCCAGCAGCCCCCGACAGGGGCTCTCTGGAAACACCATATATTTT. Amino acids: CASSPRQGLSGNTIYF.

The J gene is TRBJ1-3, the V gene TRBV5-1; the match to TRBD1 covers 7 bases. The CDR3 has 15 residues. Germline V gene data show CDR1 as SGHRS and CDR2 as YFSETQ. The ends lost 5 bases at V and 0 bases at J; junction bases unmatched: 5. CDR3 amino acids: CASRRDSSSGNTIYF. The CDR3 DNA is TGCGCCAGCAGACGGGACAGCTCCTCTGGAAACACCATATATTTT.

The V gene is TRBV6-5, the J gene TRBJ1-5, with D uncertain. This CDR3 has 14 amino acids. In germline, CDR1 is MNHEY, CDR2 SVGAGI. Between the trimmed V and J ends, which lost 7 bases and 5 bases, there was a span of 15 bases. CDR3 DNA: TGTGCCAGCACGCCGGACTTGCGGGATCAGCCCCAGCATTTT. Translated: CASTPDLRDQPQHF.

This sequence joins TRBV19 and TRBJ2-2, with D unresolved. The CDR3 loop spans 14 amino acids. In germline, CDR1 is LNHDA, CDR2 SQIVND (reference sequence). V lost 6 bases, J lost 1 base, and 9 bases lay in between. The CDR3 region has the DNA TGTGCCAGTAGGCTGGAGCGGAACACCGGGGAGCTGTTTTTT. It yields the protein CASRLERNTGELFF.

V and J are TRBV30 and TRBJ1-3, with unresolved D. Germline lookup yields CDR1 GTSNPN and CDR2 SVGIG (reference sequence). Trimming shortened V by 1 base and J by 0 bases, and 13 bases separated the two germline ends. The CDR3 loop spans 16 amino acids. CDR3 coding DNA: TGTGCCTGGAGTGGGGCCCCACAGAACTCTGGAAACACCATATATTTT. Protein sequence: CAWSGAPQNSGNTIYF.

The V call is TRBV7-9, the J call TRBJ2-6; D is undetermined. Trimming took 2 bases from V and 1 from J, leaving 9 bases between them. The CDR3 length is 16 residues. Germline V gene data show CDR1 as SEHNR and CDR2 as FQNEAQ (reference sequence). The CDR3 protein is CASSLLLTSGANVLTF. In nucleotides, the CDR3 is TGTGCCAGCAGCTTACTACTGACTTCTGGGGCCAACGTCCTGACTTTC.

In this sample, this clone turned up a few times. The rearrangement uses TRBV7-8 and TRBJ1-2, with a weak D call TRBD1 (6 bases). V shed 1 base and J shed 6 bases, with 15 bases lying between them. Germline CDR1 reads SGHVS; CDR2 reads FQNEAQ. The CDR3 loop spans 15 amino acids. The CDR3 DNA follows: TGTGCCAGCAGCTTAGGGAGAGGGGGTTGGGATGGCTACACCTTC. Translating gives CASSLGRGGWDGYTF.

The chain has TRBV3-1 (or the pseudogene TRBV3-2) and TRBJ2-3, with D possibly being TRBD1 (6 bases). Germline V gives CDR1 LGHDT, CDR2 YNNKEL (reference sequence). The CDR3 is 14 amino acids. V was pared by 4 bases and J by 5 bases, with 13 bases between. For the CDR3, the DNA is TGTGCCAGCAGCCGGGGGCTAGCCAGAGATACGCAGTATTTT. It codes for CASSRGLARDTQYF.

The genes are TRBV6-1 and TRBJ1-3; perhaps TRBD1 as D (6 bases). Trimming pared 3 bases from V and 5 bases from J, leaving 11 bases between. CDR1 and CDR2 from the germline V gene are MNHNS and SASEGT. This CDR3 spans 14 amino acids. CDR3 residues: CASSDGTTRNTIYF. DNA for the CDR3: TGTGCCAGCAGTGACGGGACAACCAGAAACACCATATATTTT.

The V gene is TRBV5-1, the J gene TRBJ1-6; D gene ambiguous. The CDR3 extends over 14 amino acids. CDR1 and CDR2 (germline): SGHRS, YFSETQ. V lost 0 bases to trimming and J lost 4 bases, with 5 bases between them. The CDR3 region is CASSLVFYNSPLHF. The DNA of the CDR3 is TGCGCCAGCAGCTTGGTCTTTTATAATTCACCCCTCCACTTT.

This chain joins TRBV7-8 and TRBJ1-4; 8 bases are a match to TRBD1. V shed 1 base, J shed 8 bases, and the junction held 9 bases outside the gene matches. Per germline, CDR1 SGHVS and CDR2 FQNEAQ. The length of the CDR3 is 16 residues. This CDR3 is CASSLDPGQGDEKLFF. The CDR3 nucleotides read TGTGCCAGCAGCTTAGACCCAGGACAGGGAGACGAAAAACTGTTTTTT. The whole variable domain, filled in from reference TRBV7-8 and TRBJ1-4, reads GAGVSQSPRYKVAKRGQDVALRCDPISGHVSLFWYQQALGQGPEFLTYFQNEAQLDKSGLPSDRFFAERPEGSVSTLKIQRTQQEDSAVYLCASSLDPGQGDEKLFFGSGTQLSVL.

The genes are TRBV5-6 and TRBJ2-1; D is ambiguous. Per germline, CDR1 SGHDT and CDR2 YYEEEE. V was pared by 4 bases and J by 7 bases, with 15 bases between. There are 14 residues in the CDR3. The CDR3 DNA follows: TGTGCCAGCAGCCAAGCGAGTCGGAAGAATGAGCAGTTCTTC. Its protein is CASSQASRKNEQFF.

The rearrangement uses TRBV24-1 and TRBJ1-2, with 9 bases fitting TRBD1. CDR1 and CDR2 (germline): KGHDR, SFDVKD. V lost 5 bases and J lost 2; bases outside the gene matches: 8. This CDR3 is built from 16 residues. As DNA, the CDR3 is TGTGCCACCAGTGCGGCGGACAGGGGTACGAACTATGGCTACACCTTC. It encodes CATSAADRGTNYGYTF.

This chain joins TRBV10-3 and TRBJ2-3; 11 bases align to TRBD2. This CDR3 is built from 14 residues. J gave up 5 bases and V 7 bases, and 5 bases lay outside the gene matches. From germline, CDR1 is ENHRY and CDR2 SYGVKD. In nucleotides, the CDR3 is TGTGCCATCATGAGTAGCGGGGGGGGAGATACGCAGTATTTT. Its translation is CAIMSSGGGDTQYF.

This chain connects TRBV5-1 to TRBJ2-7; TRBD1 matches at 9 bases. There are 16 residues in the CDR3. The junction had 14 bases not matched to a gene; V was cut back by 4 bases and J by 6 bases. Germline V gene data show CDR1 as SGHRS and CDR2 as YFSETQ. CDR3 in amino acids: CASSPGRGTGLSEQYF. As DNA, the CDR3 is TGCGCCAGCAGCCCAGGCCGCGGGACAGGGCTCTCCGAGCAGTACTTC.

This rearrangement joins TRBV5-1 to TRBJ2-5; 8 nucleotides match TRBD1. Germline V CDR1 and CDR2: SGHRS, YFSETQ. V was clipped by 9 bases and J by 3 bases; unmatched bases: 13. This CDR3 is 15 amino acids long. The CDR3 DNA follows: TGCGCCACCAAGCAACAGGGGGGTTCAGAAGAGACCCAGTACTTC. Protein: CATKQQGGSEETQYF.

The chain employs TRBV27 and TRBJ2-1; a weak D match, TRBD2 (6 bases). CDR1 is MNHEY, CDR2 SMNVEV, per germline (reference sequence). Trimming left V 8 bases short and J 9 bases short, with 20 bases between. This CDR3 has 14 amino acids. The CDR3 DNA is TGTGCCAGCCAGCGGTGGGGCGGGGCGGGTGAGCAGTTCTTC. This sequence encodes CASQRWGGAGEQFF.

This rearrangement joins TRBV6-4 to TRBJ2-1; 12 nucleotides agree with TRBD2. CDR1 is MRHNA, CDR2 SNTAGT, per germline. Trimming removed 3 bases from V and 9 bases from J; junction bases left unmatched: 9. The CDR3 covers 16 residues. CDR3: CASSDNPSGGAAEQFF. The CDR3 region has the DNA TGTGCCAGCAGTGATAATCCTAGCGGGGGGGCCGCTGAGCAGTTCTTC.

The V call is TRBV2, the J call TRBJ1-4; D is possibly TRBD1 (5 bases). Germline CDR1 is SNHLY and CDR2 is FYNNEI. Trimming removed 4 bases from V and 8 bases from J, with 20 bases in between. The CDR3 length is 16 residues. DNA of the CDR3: TGTGCCAGCAGTGTTGAACAGGCCTCAGGCACCGAAAAACTGTTTTTT. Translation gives CASSVEQASGTEKLFF.

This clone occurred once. CDR3 coding DNA: TGTGCCAGTAGCATCCACCTAGGGGTCGAACTGTTTTTT. Its translation is CASSIHLGVELFF. The rearrangement joins TRBV19 to TRBJ1-4; perhaps TRBD1 as D (5 bases). Germline CDR1 is LNHDA and CDR2 is SQIVND (reference sequence). This CDR3 is 13 amino acids long. Trimming left V 6 bases short and J 12 bases short, with 17 bases between.